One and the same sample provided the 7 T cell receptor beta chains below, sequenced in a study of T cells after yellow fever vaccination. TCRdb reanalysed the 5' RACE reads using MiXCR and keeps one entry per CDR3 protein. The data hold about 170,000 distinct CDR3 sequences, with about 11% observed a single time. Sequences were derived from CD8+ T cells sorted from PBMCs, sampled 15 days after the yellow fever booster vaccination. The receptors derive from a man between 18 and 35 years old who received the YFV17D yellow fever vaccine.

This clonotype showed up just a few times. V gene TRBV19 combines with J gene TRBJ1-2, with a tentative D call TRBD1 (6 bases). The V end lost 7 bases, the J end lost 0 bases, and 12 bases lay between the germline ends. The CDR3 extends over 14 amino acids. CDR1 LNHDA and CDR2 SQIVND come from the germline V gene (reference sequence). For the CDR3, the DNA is TGTGCCAGTACCTGGGACAAGACTAACTATGGCTACACCTTC. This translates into CASTWDKTNYGYTF.

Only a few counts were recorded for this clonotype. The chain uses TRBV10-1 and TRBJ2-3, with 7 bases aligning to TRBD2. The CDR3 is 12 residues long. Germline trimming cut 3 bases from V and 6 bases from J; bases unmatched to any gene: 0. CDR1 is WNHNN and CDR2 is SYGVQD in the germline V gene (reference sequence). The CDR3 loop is CASSEAGDTQYF. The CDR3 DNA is TGCGCCAGCAGTGAAGCGGGGGATACGCAGTATTTT.

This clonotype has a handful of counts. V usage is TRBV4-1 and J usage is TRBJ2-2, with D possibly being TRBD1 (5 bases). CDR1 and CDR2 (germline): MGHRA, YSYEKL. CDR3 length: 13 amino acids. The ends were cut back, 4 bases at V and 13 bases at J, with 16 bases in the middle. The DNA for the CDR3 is TGCGCCAGCAGCCCACCGATGACAGAGTGGCTGTTTTTT. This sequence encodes CASSPPMTEWLFF.

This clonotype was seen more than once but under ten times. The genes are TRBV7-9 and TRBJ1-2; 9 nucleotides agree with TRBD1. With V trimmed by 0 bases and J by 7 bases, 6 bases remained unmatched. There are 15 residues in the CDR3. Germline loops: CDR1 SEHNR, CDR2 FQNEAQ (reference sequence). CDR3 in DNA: TGTGCCAGCAGCTTAGCTTGGACAGGGGATGCTGGCTACACCTTC. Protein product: CASSLAWTGDAGYTF.

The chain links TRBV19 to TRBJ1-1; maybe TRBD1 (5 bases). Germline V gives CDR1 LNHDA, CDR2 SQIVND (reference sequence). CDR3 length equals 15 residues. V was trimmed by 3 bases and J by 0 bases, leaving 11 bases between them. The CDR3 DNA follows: TGTGCCAGTAGTATTGGGGCCGGCATGAACACTGAAGCTTTCTTT. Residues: CASSIGAGMNTEAFF.

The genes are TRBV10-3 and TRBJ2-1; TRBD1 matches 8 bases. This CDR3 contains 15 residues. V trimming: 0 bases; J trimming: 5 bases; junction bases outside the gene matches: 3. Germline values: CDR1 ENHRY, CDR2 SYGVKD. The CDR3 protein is CAISESRQGNNEQFF. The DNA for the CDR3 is TGTGCCATCAGTGAGTCGAGACAGGGGAACAATGAGCAGTTCTTC.

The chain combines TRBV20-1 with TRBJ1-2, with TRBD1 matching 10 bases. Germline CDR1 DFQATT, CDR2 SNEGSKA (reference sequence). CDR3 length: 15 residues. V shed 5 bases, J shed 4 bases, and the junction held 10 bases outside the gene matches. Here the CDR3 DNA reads TGCAGTGCTCCGTCAGGGACAGGGGACGGCTATGGCTACACCTTC. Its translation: CSAPSGTGDGYGYTF.